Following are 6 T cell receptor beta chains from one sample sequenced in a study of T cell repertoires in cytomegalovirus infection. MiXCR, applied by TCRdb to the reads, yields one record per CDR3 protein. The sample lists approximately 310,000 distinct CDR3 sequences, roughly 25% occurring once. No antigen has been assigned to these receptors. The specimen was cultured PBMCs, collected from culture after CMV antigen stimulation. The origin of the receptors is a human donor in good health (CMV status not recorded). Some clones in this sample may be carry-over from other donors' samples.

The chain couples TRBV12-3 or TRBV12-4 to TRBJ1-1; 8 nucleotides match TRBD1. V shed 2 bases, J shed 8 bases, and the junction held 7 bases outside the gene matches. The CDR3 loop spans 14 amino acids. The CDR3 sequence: CASSLLRGQNEAFF. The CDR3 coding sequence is TGTGCCAGCAGTTTACTCAGGGGGCAGAACGAAGCTTTCTTT.

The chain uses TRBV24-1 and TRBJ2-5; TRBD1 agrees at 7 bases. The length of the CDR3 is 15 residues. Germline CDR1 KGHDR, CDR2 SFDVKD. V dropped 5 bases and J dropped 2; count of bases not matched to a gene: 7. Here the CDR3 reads CATSGAGGGQETQYF. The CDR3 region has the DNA TGTGCCACCAGTGGGGCAGGGGGTGGGCAAGAGACCCAGTACTTC.

CDR3 in DNA: TGTGCCAGCAGTTTCGGGGCCCTTCAGTACTTC. Translated: CASSFGALQYF. V is TRBV27 and J is TRBJ2-7, with D perhaps matching TRBD1 or TRBD2 (5 bases each). Germline V CDR1 and CDR2: MNHEY, SMNVEV (reference sequence). This CDR3 is built from 11 residues. V gave up 3 bases and J gave up 10 bases, with 10 bases separating them.

CDR3 bases: TGTGCCAGCAGCCCACAGGGGAACTCGAATTCACCCCTCCACTTT. It yields the protein CASSPQGNSNSPLHF. The gene calls are TRBV7-8 and TRBJ1-6, with TRBD1 identical over 7 bases. Germline CDR1 SGHVS, CDR2 FQNEAQ. V gave up 5 bases and J gave up 7 bases; unmatched junction bases: 8. The length of the CDR3 is 15 residues.

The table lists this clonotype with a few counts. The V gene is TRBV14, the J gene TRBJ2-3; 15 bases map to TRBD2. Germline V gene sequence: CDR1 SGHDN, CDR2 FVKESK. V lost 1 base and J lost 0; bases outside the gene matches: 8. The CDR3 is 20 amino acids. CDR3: CASSQGGLAGGRSSTDTQYF. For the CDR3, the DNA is TGTGCCAGCAGCCAAGGCGGACTAGCGGGAGGGCGTTCTAGCACAGATACGCAGTATTTT. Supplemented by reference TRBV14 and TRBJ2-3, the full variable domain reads EAGVTQFPSHSVIEKGQTVTLRCDPISGHDNLYWYRRVMGKEIKFLLHFVKESKQDESGMPNNRFLAERTGGTYSTLKVQPAELEDSGVYFCASSQGGLAGGRSSTDTQYFGPGTRLTVL.

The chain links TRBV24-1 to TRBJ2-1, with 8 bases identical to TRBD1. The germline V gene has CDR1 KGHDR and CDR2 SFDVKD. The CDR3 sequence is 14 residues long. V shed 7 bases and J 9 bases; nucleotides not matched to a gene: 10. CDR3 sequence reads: CATSSLDRVGEQFF. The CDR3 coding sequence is TGTGCCACCAGCTCCCTGGACAGGGTTGGTGAGCAGTTCTTC.